The next 18 T cell receptor delta chains were all read from a single sample in a study of Vδ1+ human thymocytes. No cognate antigen is known for these TCRs. Notes on the study in general: Thymic TRG and TRD repertoires appeared highly polyclonal, with Gaussian CDR3 length distributions.

Extracted RNA was reverse transcribed into cDNA. CDR3 amplicons came from multiplex PCR with pooled V-gene forward and constant-region reverse primers. TCRdb redid the clone calls on the multiplex PCR reads with CATT. The repertoire has around 23,000 delta-chain clones, approximately 7% of them found once; the top ten carry around 0.91%. Input material: Vdelta1+ gamma-delta thymocytes from the thymus. Subset in this sample: FACS-sorted CD3+ TCRalphabeta- TCRVdelta1+ TCRVdelta2- thymocytes. These TCRs come from a girl under three years old who had congenital heart surgery.

This clone was detected a few times. This chain joins TRDV1 and TRDJ1; no firm D call. Trimming took off 0 bases at V and 2 bases at J, with 7 bases between the two ends. The germline V gene has CDR1 TSWWSYY and CDR2 QGS. CDR3 length: 14 amino acids. In DNA, the CDR3 is TGTGCTCTTGGGGAACTAGGGGCGACCGATAAACTCATCTTT. It codes for CALGELGATDKLIF.

The chain employs TRDV1 and TRDJ1; TRDD2 or TRDD3 may be the D gene (8 bases each). V dropped 1 base and J dropped 1 base, with 22 bases sitting between them. This CDR3 spans 19 amino acids. Germline V gene sequence: CDR1 TSWWSYY, CDR2 QGS. The CDR3 region has the DNA TGTGCTCTTGGGGAACCTTCCTACGCTCTGGGGGAGTGCACCGATAAACTCATCTTT. Translation gives CALGEPSYALGECTDKLIF.

The chain is built from TRDV1 and TRDJ1, with a possible D match to TRDD3 (6 bases). This CDR3 spans 18 amino acids. V lost 1 base to trimming and J lost 0 bases, with 18 bases between them. The germline CDR1 and CDR2 sequences are TSWWSYY and QGS. The CDR3 DNA reads TGTGCTCTTGGGGAACGTTTGGACCGACTGGGTCACACCGATAAACTCATCTTT. The encoded protein is CALGERLDRLGHTDKLIF.

This clone turned up a few times. The V call is TRDV1, the J call TRDJ1, with D perhaps TRDD3 (5 bases). V was cut by 5 bases and J by 0 bases, with 13 bases left in between. Germline values: CDR1 TSWWSYY, CDR2 QGS. This CDR3 comprises 15 residues. CDR3 in DNA: TGTGCTCTTGGGATACGTGGCAGGTACACCGATAAACTCATCTTT. Translation: CALGIRGRYTDKLIF.

This clone is medium-sized (0.01 to 0.1%) in the sample. There is no V gene call, and the J gene is TRDJ1. This CDR3 comprises 15 residues. The CDR3 here is CACDKVPGTANKLIF. CDR3 nucleotide sequence: TGTGCCTGTGACAAAGTCCCCGGCACCGCCAATAAACTCATCTTT.

This clone has just a few counts. One junction end disagrees with the germline gene, perhaps due to a read error. The chain employs TRDV1 and TRDJ1, with 10 bases that match TRDD3. This CDR3 contains 23 residues. CDR1 is TSWWSYY, CDR2 QGS, per germline. CDR3 bases: TGCGCTCTTGGGGAACTACAACCCCTACACTGGGGGATGGAACTCGGGTACACCGATAAACTCATCTTT. Encoded protein: CALGELQPLHWGMELGYTDKLIF.

V usage is TRDV1 and J usage is TRDJ1; 7 bases are shared with TRDD3. V was clipped by 4 bases and J by 4 bases; unmatched bases: 21. The germline gives CDR1 TSWWSYY, CDR2 QGS. The CDR3 contains 19 residues. CDR3 DNA: TGTGCTCTTGGGGGACAGTGGAGAGGATACGCGGGCGGTGACGATAAACTCATCTTT. Its translation is CALGGQWRGYAGGDDKLIF.

The chain combines TRDV1 with TRDJ1, with D perhaps given as TRDD2 or TRDD3 (6 bases each). Germline CDR1 TSWWSYY, CDR2 QGS. Trimming left V 5 bases short and J 0 bases short, with 25 bases between. The CDR3 extends over 19 amino acids. The CDR3, as DNA: TGTGCTCTTGGGTCCTACCCTTACTGGGTCCCCAAATACACCGATAAACTCATCTTT. This gives the protein CALGSYPYWVPKYTDKLIF.

A single count supports this clone. The J gene corresponds to TRDJ1; a V gene call is absent; the DNA was not used to check the table's D call, TRDD3. The CDR3 is 21 residues long. CDR3 sequence: CALGELVLRRLRGIRADKLIF. CDR3 DNA: TGTGCTCTTGGGGAACTAGTCCTACGGCGGCTCCGGGGGATACGAGCCGATAAACTCATCTTT.

The chain uses TRDV1 and TRDJ1; no clear D gene. This CDR3 has 15 amino acids. V lost 0 bases and J 2 bases, leaving 10 bases between the germline ends. Germline V lookup: CDR1 TSWWSYY, CDR2 QGS. CDR3 DNA sequence: TGTGCTCTTGGGGAACTATTTGGAAAGACCGATAAACTCATCTTT. Translating it yields CALGELFGKTDKLIF.

This clone was observed a handful of times. This chain links TRDV1 with TRDJ1, with 9 nucleotides matching TRDD3. CDR1 is TSWWSYY and CDR2 is QGS in the germline V gene. This CDR3 region has 22 residues. J was trimmed by 0 bases and V by 0 bases; bases with no gene match: 20. The CDR3 is CALGELPPLYSWLGDHTDKLIF. CDR3 sequence (DNA): TGTGCTCTTGGGGAACTTCCCCCCCTCTACTCATGGCTGGGGGATCACACCGATAAACTCATCTTT.

In this sample, this clone turned up a few times. This chain joins TRDV1 and TRDJ1, with a tentative D call TRDD3 (5 bases). The CDR3 extends over 14 amino acids. The V end lost 8 bases, the J end lost 1 base, and 14 bases lay between the germline ends. Germline values: CDR1 TSWWSYY, CDR2 QGS. The DNA of the CDR3 is TGTGCTCTTTGGGGTAGGGGAGTCACCGATAAACTCATCTTT. The encoded protein is CALWGRGVTDKLIF.

A few counts support this clone. The rearrangement joins TRDV1 to TRDJ1; the D gene is possibly TRDD2 (5 bases). Trimming took off 2 bases at V and 8 bases at J, with 12 bases between the two ends. Germline assignment: CDR1 TSWWSYY and CDR2 QGS. The CDR3 is 13 amino acids. This chain's CDR3 is CALGENPSEKLIF. Here the CDR3 DNA reads TGTGCTCTTGGGGAAAACCCTTCAGAGAAACTCATCTTT.

A few counts support this clone. This sequence joins TRDV1 and TRDJ1; TRDD3 might be the D (6 bases). The germline V gene has CDR1 TSWWSYY and CDR2 QGS. The CDR3 is made up of 18 amino acids. The ends were cut back, 4 bases at V and 0 bases at J, with 21 bases in the middle. The CDR3 coding sequence is TGTGCTCTTGGGGGGACTTCCCATATATGGGGGTACACCGATAAACTCATCTTT. This encodes CALGGTSHIWGYTDKLIF.

The genes are TRDV1 and TRDJ1, with TRDD3 matching over 10 bases. Trimming took 2 bases from V and 4 from J; bases not matched to a gene: 19. The CDR3 spans 20 residues. Germline V gene sequence: CDR1 TSWWSYY, CDR2 QGS. This CDR3 is CALGEYLPVGDTRGGDKLIF. The CDR3 DNA is TGTGCTCTTGGGGAATACCTACCTGTGGGGGATACACGAGGAGGCGATAAACTCATCTTT.

This clone was picked up a small number of times. This chain links TRDV1 with TRDJ1; D may correspond to TRDD2 or TRDD3 (6 bases each). From germline, CDR1 is TSWWSYY and CDR2 QGS. V lost 3 bases to trimming and J lost 5 bases, with 28 bases between them. The CDR3 sequence is 19 residues long. CDR3 region: CALGDNPAFRWMGGDKLIF. As DNA, the CDR3 is TGTGCTCTTGGGGACAACCCGGCCTTCCGATGGATGGGGGGAGATAAACTCATCTTT.

The called J gene is TRDJ1, whereas the V gene has no call; TRDD3, the table's D call, was not compared with the DNA. The CDR3 has 19 amino acids. The CDR3: CALGNPLHSGGYGIDKLIF. In nucleotides, the CDR3 is TGTGCTCTTGGGAACCCCCTACATTCTGGGGGATACGGCATCGATAAACTCATCTTT.

This clone was found a few times. The rearrangement uses TRDV1 and TRDJ1; 12 nucleotides line up with TRDD3. This CDR3 is 19 amino acids long. Germline trimming cut 3 bases from V and 7 bases from J; bases unmatched to any gene: 18. Per germline, CDR1 TSWWSYY and CDR2 QGS. The CDR3 DNA sequence: TGTGCTCTTGGGGAGCGGCAGTCCTTCCTGGGGGATACGCGGCCTAAACTCATCTTT. Residues: CALGERQSFLGDTRPKLIF.